These T cell receptor beta chains were read from a single sample in a study of shared clonotypes between healthy human individuals. Sequenced by immunoSEQ multiplex PCR; TCRdb stores in-frame clones only, minus some. The table has millions of clones, just over 90% seen once; the top ten hold roughly 0.15%. Sequenced: naive CD4+ T cells sorted from blood. These receptors came from a man between 18 and 29 years old in good health. The conserved cysteine and the conserved F or W are not part of the CDR3 here.

V gene: TRBV9
CDR3 length: 14
J gene: TRBJ2-3
CDR3 protein: ASSVGSSGSTDTQY

V gene: TRBV28
CDR3 length: 12
J gene: TRBJ1-2
CDR3 protein: ASSRTGEPYGYT

V gene: TRBV5-1
CDR3 length: 12
J gene: TRBJ1-2
CDR3 protein: ASSLEAANYGYT

V gene: TRBV7-9
CDR3 length: 15
J gene: TRBJ1-6
CDR3 protein: ASSLAPGGAYNSPLH

V gene: TRBV7-8
CDR3 length: 15
J gene: TRBJ1-6
CDR3 protein: ASSPGQGASYNSPLH

V gene: TRBV18
CDR3 length: 16
J gene: TRBJ1-3
CDR3 protein: ASSPQRTGGSSGNTIY

V gene: TRBV6-1
CDR3 length: 20
J gene: TRBJ2-1
CDR3 protein: ASSERPPRPSGTGGYINEQF

V gene: TRBV29-1
CDR3 length: 13
J gene: TRBJ1-2
CDR3 protein: SVGPLGQGAIGYT

V gene: TRBV27
CDR3 length: 13
J gene: TRBJ1-2
CDR3 protein: ASSPLGASNYGYT

V gene: TRBV10-2
CDR3 length: 12
J gene: TRBJ2-5
CDR3 protein: ASRIGGFQETQY

V gene: TRBV5-6
CDR3 length: 13
J gene: TRBJ2-7
CDR3 protein: ASSHIWDRAGEQY

V gene: TRBV6-1
CDR3 length: 12
J gene: TRBJ1-4
CDR3 protein: ASSEGRTNEKLF

V gene: TRBV7-2
CDR3 length: 11
J gene: TRBJ2-7
CDR3 protein: ASSDRGYYEQY

V gene: TRBV5-1
CDR3 length: 12
J gene: TRBJ1-3
CDR3 protein: ASSPQGSGNTIY

V gene: TRBV6-1
CDR3 length: 13
J gene: TRBJ2-1
CDR3 protein: ASSLGDRGVNEQF

V gene: TRBV2
CDR3 length: 11
J gene: TRBJ2-7
CDR3 protein: ASSWDISYEQY

V gene: TRBV4-2
CDR3 length: 15
J gene: TRBJ1-5
CDR3 protein: ASSQDLGTVVGQPQH

V gene: TRBV27
CDR3 length: 12
J gene: TRBJ2-1
CDR3 protein: ASSLGLAGVSSF

V gene: TRBV14
CDR3 length: 12
J gene: TRBJ2-7
CDR3 protein: ASSLSDRAYEQY

V gene: TRBV6-5
CDR3 length: 11
J gene: TRBJ2-3
CDR3 protein: ASRRTSSDTQY

V gene: TRBV9
CDR3 length: 14
J gene: TRBJ2-5
CDR3 protein: ASSVAQAGRQETQY

V gene: TRBV19
CDR3 length: 12
J gene: TRBJ2-2
CDR3 protein: ASSIEGYRGELF

V gene: TRBV5-1
CDR3 length: 15
J gene: TRBJ2-7
CDR3 protein: ASSLNAGTGGAYEQY

V gene: TRBV7-2
CDR3 length: 12
J gene: TRBJ2-3
CDR3 protein: ASSVRGAGDTQY

V gene: TRBV10-3
CDR3 length: 13
J gene: TRBJ2-1
CDR3 protein: AISESGTDNNEQF

V gene: TRBV9
CDR3 length: 12
J gene: TRBJ1-5
CDR3 protein: ASSVEPVLGPQH

V gene: TRBV2
CDR3 length: 10
J gene: TRBJ2-3
CDR3 protein: ASQLDTDTQY

V gene: TRBV6-6
CDR3 length: 13
J gene: TRBJ2-7
CDR3 protein: ASSYQGAGGYEQY

V gene: TRBV4-3
CDR3 length: 13
J gene: TRBJ1-4
CDR3 protein: ASSHTGTGDVKLF

V gene: TRBV2
CDR3 length: 13
J gene: TRBJ2-1
CDR3 protein: ASTKLKSSYNEQF

V gene: TRBV5-1
CDR3 length: 13
J gene: TRBJ2-1
CDR3 protein: ASSFDGGSYNEQF

V gene: TRBV5-4
CDR3 length: 16
J gene: TRBJ2-6
CDR3 protein: ASSLEGRTISGANVLT

V gene: TRBV7-2
CDR3 length: 13
J gene: TRBJ2-2
CDR3 protein: ASSLSSGSTGELF

V gene: TRBV11-1
CDR3 length: 15
J gene: TRBJ2-1
CDR3 protein: ASSLVLAGGAYNEQF

V gene: TRBV6-6
CDR3 length: 12
J gene: TRBJ2-7
CDR3 protein: ASRPGGVTYEQY

V gene: TRBV4-1
CDR3 length: 14
J gene: TRBJ1-4
CDR3 protein: ASSQGEGRLNEKLF

V gene: TRBV7-2
CDR3 length: 14
J gene: TRBJ2-3
CDR3 protein: ASSSPHGVGGDTQY

V gene: TRBV28
CDR3 length: 10
J gene: TRBJ2-7
CDR3 protein: ASSLSDYEQY

V gene: TRBV10-3
CDR3 length: 13
J gene: TRBJ2-7
CDR3 protein: AISDSPGQGFEQY

V gene: TRBV11-2
CDR3 length: 9
J gene: TRBJ1-6
CDR3 protein: ASSLVVPLH

V gene: TRBV7-2
CDR3 length: 12
J gene: TRBJ2-6
CDR3 protein: ASRMGGGANVLT

V gene: TRBV7-2
CDR3 length: 12
J gene: TRBJ2-4
CDR3 protein: ASSLSPDRNIQY

V gene: TRBV27
CDR3 length: 11
J gene: TRBJ1-2
CDR3 protein: ASRSQGFYGYT

V gene: TRBV7-9
CDR3 length: 13
J gene: TRBJ1-2
CDR3 protein: ASSLSATSQYGYT

V gene: TRBV6-5
CDR3 length: 11
J gene: TRBJ1-2
CDR3 protein: ASGQGANYGYT

V gene: TRBV16
CDR3 length: 13
J gene: TRBJ1-4
CDR3 protein: ASSRTQGAWEKLF